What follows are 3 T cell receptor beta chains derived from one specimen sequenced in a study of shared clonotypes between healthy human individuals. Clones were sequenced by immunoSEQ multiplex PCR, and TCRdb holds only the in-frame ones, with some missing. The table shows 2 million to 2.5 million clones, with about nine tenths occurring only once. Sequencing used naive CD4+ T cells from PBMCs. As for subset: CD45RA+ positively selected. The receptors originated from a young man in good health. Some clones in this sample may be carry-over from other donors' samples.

Here the CDR3 reads CATSRDMGFDNEQFF. The CDR3 nucleotides are TGTGCCACCAGCAGAGATATGGGGTTTGACAATGAGCAGTTCTTC. The genes are TRBV15 and TRBJ2-1; D gene ambiguous. This CDR3 has 15 amino acids. Germline V gene sequence: CDR1 LNHNV, CDR2 YYDKDF (reference sequence). Trimming removed 0 bases at V and 5 bases at J, with 11 bases between. The full variable domain, completed using reference TRBV15 and TRBJ2-1, is DAMVIQNPRYQVTQFGKPVTLSCSQTLNHNVMYWYQQKSSQAPKLLFHYYDKDFNNEADTPDNFQSRRPNTSFCFLDIRSPGLGDTAMYLCATSRDMGFDNEQFFGPGTRLTVL.

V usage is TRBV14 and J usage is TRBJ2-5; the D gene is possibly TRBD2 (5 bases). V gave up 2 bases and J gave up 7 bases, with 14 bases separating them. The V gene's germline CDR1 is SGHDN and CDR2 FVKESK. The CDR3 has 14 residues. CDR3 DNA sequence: TGTGCCAGCAGCCAACTAGCAGCCGGCGGGACCCAGTACTTC. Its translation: CASSQLAAGGTQYF.

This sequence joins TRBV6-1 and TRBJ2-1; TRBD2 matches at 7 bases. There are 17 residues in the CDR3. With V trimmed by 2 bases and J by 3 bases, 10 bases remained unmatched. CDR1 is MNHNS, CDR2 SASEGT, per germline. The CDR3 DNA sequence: TGTGCCAGCAGTGAACGGCGGAGTCCGGGGGGCTACAATGAGCAGTTCTTC. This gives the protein CASSERRSPGGYNEQFF.